The 28 T cell receptor beta chains below all came from one sample that was sequenced in a study of long-term antiretroviral therapy in people with HIV. Samples were assayed with immunoSEQ v3.0 at survey level. TCRdb keeps only in-frame clones here, not all; method: immunoSEQ multiplex PCR. The table lists under 9,000 clones, 65% to 85% of them singletons, with about 14% in the top ten. The sample in question was unsorted PBMCs, obtained nearly 2.7 years before starting antiretroviral therapy. These receptors all come from a man aged 40-50 years with HIV.

V gene TRBV29-1 combines with J gene TRBJ2-7; TRBD1 is a possible D gene (5 bases). Germline V gives CDR1 SQVTM, CDR2 ANQGSEA. The CDR3 contains 13 residues. The germline V and J ends were trimmed by 4 bases and 7 bases, with 17 bases remaining between them. CDR3 nucleotides: TGCAGCGTTGGCCGAAACTCTCAGGGAGAGCAGTACTTC. This gives the protein CSVGRNSQGEQYF.

The chain has TRBV18 and TRBJ2-7; either TRBD1 or TRBD2 may fit D (6 bases each). The V end was cut by 2 bases, the J end by 5 bases, with 13 bases between. This CDR3 region has 14 residues. Per germline, CDR1 KGHSH and CDR2 LQKENI. The CDR3 loop reads CASSPRGVRDEQYF. CDR3 in DNA: TGTGCCAGCTCACCAAGGGGGGTGAGGGACGAGCAGTACTTC.

The gene calls are TRBV27 and TRBJ1-1; 7 nucleotides line up with TRBD1. The CDR3 runs 16 residues. Germline values: CDR1 MNHEY, CDR2 SMNVEV (reference sequence). The V gene end was trimmed by 5 bases and the J gene end by 2 bases; junction bases not matched to a gene: 11. The DNA for the CDR3 is TGTGCCAGCAGTCCTTGGACAGGAACACTTAACACTGAAGCTTTCTTT. Amino acid sequence: CASSPWTGTLNTEAFF.

The rearrangement uses TRBV28 and TRBJ1-2; D may be TRBD1 (5 bases). The germline gives CDR1 MDHEN, CDR2 SYDVKM. The ends were cut back, 1 base at V and 5 bases at J, with 14 bases in the middle. The CDR3 consists of 15 residues. CDR3 sequence: CASSLSPRAHYGYTF. CDR3 sequence (DNA): TGTGCCAGCAGTTTATCCCCCAGGGCACATTATGGCTACACCTTC.

This rearrangement joins TRBV6-1 to TRBJ1-5; tentatively, D is TRBD1 (6 bases). The CDR3 is 13 residues long. V gave up 0 bases and J gave up 7 bases, with 7 bases separating them. The germline gives CDR1 MNHNS, CDR2 SASEGT. The CDR3 DNA sequence: TGTGCCAGCAGTGAAGCGGGGGGCCAGCCCCAGCATTTT. Translation gives CASSEAGGQPQHF.

The chain couples TRBV4-3 to TRBJ1-4; unclear D gene. The CDR3 is 15 residues long. In germline, CDR1 is LGHNA, CDR2 YSLEER. The V and J ends lost 4 bases and 4 bases respectively, with 13 bases between them. CDR3 sequence (DNA): TGCGCCAGCAGCCCCAACCGGGCCCTTAATGAAAAACTGTTTTTT. Translation: CASSPNRALNEKLFF.

This rearrangement joins TRBV5-1 to TRBJ2-7, with a tentative D call TRBD2 (6 bases). The V end was cut by 0 bases, the J end by 3 bases, with 10 bases between. CDR1 SGHRS and CDR2 YFSETQ come from the germline V gene. The CDR3 is 14 residues long. CDR3 bases: TGCGCCAGCAGCTTGGTCGGGGGAGACTACGAGCAGTACTTC. Protein sequence: CASSLVGGDYEQYF. Filled out from reference TRBV5-1 and TRBJ2-7, the complete variable domain reads KAGVTQTPRYLIKTRGQQVTLSCSPISGHRSVSWYQQTPGQGLQFLFEYFSETQRNKGNFPGRFSGRQFSNSRSEMNVSTLELGDSALYLCASSLVGGDYEQYFGPGTRLTVT.

This rearrangement joins TRBV5-1 to TRBJ1-4; possible D gene TRBD1, 6 bases. Trimming pared 5 bases from V and 0 bases from J, leaving 11 bases between. The CDR3 spans 15 residues. The germline gives CDR1 SGHRS, CDR2 YFSETQ. The CDR3 sequence is CASRPGVSTNEKLFF. CDR3 nucleotide sequence: TGCGCCAGCAGGCCAGGGGTGTCAACTAATGAAAAACTGTTTTTT.

J is TRBJ2-2 and V is TRBV5-1; D uncertain. In germline, CDR1 is SGHRS, CDR2 YFSETQ. This CDR3 contains 12 residues. Trimming pared 0 bases from V and 7 bases from J, leaving 4 bases between. The CDR3 region has the DNA TGCGCCAGCAGCTTGGTAATCGGGGAGCTGTTTTTT. Translated, it gives CASSLVIGELFF.

The chain couples TRBV2 to TRBJ2-2; D is ambiguous. Germline CDR1 and CDR2: SNHLY and FYNNEI. This CDR3 region has 14 residues. V was clipped by 2 bases and J by 4 bases, with 8 bases between them. CDR3 residues: CASSEKAVTGELFF. In DNA form, the CDR3 reads TGTGCCAGCAGTGAAAAGGCCGTCACCGGGGAGCTGTTTTTT. The variable domain in full, completed from reference TRBV2 and TRBJ2-2, reads EPEVTQTPSHQVTQMGQEVILRCVPISNHLYFYWYRQILGQKVEFLVSFYNNEISEKSEIFDDQFSVERPDGSNFTLKIRSTKLEDSAMYFCASSEKAVTGELFFGEGSRLTVL.

The J gene is TRBJ2-3, the V gene TRBV28; 7 positions match TRBD2. Germline values: CDR1 MDHEN, CDR2 SYDVKM. This CDR3 region has 17 residues. Trimming removed 5 bases from V and 0 bases from J; junction bases left unmatched: 11. Written as DNA, the CDR3 is TGTGCCAGCAGTCGGGTGGGGGGGACTACTAGCACAGATACGCAGTATTTT. Protein: CASSRVGGTTSTDTQYF.

The chain carries TRBV25-1 and TRBJ2-1; D gene ambiguous. This CDR3 spans 15 amino acids. CDR1 and CDR2 from the germline V gene are MGHDK and SYGVNS. Trimming took 5 bases from V and 4 from J, leaving 15 bases between them. CDR3 region: CASSRVGEPYNEQFF. CDR3 DNA sequence: TGTGCCAGCAGTAGGGTAGGCGAGCCGTACAATGAGCAGTTCTTC.

About this clone: The junction and the germline gene differ at one end; a read error may be behind it. The chain combines TRBV18 with TRBJ2-7, with 10 bases identical to TRBD2. The CDR3 covers 14 residues. Germline V CDR1 and CDR2: KGHSH, LQKENI. The CDR3 DNA reads TGTGCCAGCTCTCCACTAGCGGGGAACTACGAGCAGTACTTC. Its protein is CASSPLAGNYEQYF.

This chain connects TRBV7-9 to TRBJ1-1; maybe TRBD1 (5 bases). Trimming removed 1 base from V and 6 bases from J, with 6 bases in between. Germline CDR1 SEHNR, CDR2 FQNEAQ (reference sequence). There are 12 residues in the CDR3. The CDR3 region is CASSLGGAEAFF. CDR3 bases: TGTGCCAGCAGCTTAGGGGGGGCTGAAGCTTTCTTT.

By sample share, this clone is large. The gene calls are TRBV27 and TRBJ2-3, with TRBD1 matching over 8 bases. The CDR3 totals 14 residues. In germline, CDR1 is MNHEY, CDR2 SMNVEV (reference sequence). The J segment lost 2 bases and the V segment lost 7 bases, leaving 5 bases of the junction unmatched. The CDR3 DNA follows: TGTGCCAGCACCGGACAGGGCTTCACAGATACGCAGTATTTT. As protein: CASTGQGFTDTQYF.

V usage is TRBV7-9 and J usage is TRBJ1-1; D is undetermined. The CDR3 runs 13 residues. V dropped 4 bases and J dropped 2 bases, with 8 bases sitting between them. Germline lookup yields CDR1 SEHNR and CDR2 FQNEAQ (reference sequence). CDR3 coding DNA: TGTGCCAGCAGCTCCGCGGGAAACACTGAAGCTTTCTTT. Translating it yields CASSSAGNTEAFF.

The chain links TRBV5-1 to TRBJ2-3; 8 bases agree with TRBD2. This CDR3 region has 15 residues. Losses at the gene ends were 4 bases for V and 5 bases for J; bases not matched to a gene: 9. Germline loops: CDR1 SGHRS, CDR2 YFSETQ. CDR3 region: CASSPNGGAEDTQYF. CDR3 DNA: TGCGCCAGCAGCCCGAACGGGGGGGCCGAAGATACGCAGTATTTT.

This sequence joins TRBV27 and TRBJ1-2; the match to TRBD1 covers 9 bases. Germline CDR1 and CDR2: MNHEY and SMNVEV (reference sequence). Unmatched junction bases numbered 4, after V lost 6 bases and J lost 5 bases. The CDR3 runs 13 residues. This CDR3 reads CASRQTGGYGYTF. CDR3 nucleotides: TGTGCCAGCAGGCAGACAGGGGGTTATGGCTACACCTTC.

The rearrangement uses TRBV7-2 and TRBJ1-1; no firm D call. Germline V gives CDR1 SGHTA, CDR2 FQGNSA. This CDR3 spans 14 amino acids. The V end lost 3 bases, the J end lost 2 bases, and 10 bases lay between the germline ends. CDR3 residues: CASSLGSINTEAFF. The CDR3 DNA reads TGTGCCAGCAGCTTGGGGAGCATCAACACTGAAGCTTTCTTT.

The rearrangement joins TRBV7-3 to TRBJ2-3, with D uncertain. The CDR3 runs to 11 residues. Germline CDR1 SGHTA, CDR2 FQGTGA. Trimming shortened V by 4 bases and J by 2 bases, and 1 base separated the two germline ends. CDR3 sequence: CASSSTDTQYF. As DNA, the CDR3 is TGTGCCAGCAGCTCCACAGATACGCAGTATTTT. The entire variable domain, with the rest obtained from reference TRBV7-3 and TRBJ2-3, is as follows: GAGVSQTPSNKVTEKGKYVELRCDPISGHTALYWYRQSLGQGPEFLIYFQGTGAADDSGLPNDRFFAVRPEGSVSTLKIQRTERGDSAVYLCASSSTDTQYFGPGTRLTVL.

The chain combines TRBV5-1 with TRBJ1-1; 10 nucleotides match TRBD1. The V and J ends lost 4 bases and 4 bases, in that order; junction bases with no gene match: 7. CDR1 and CDR2 from the germline V gene are SGHRS and YFSETQ. This CDR3 region has 15 residues. The CDR3 region is CASSGTGDKSTEAFF. The CDR3 coding sequence is TGCGCCAGCAGCGGGACAGGGGATAAGAGCACTGAAGCTTTCTTT.

This clone appeared once. CDR3 sequence (DNA): TGTGCCAGCAGTCGCCGAACCGGGACAGGGGGCTTGAACACTGAAGCTTTCTTT. Its protein product is CASSRRTGTGGLNTEAFF. J is TRBJ1-1 and V is TRBV27, with 12 nucleotides matching TRBD1. CDR3 length: 18 amino acids. Germline assignment: CDR1 MNHEY and CDR2 SMNVEV (reference sequence). J was trimmed by 0 bases and V by 5 bases; bases with no gene match: 10.

This clone was seen only once. CDR3 DNA: TGTGCCTGGAGTGCGGACAGCTATGAGCAGTTCTTC. Encoded protein: CAWSADSYEQFF. This rearrangement joins TRBV30 to TRBJ2-1; D is perhaps TRBD1 (6 bases). Trimming cost V 1 base and J 8 bases, with 9 bases left between them. The germline gives CDR1 GTSNPN, CDR2 SVGIG (reference sequence). This CDR3 contains 12 residues.

This rearrangement joins TRBV18 to TRBJ1-2, with TRBD1 matching 12 bases. V lost 2 bases and J lost 6; bases outside the gene matches: 4. CDR3 length: 15 residues. Germline V gene data show CDR1 as KGHSH and CDR2 as LQKENI. The CDR3 nucleotides are TGTGCCAGCTCACCAAGGGACAGGGGGCGGAATGGCTACACCTTC. It translates to CASSPRDRGRNGYTF.

This clone was picked up a small number of times. J is TRBJ1-2 and V is TRBV27, with 7 bases identical to TRBD1. V lost 8 bases to trimming and J lost 3 bases; unmatched junction nucleotides: 9. From germline, CDR1 is MNHEY and CDR2 SMNVEV (reference sequence). This CDR3 contains 14 residues. The chain's CDR3 is CASGNRGSDYGYTF. The CDR3 nucleotides read TGTGCCAGCGGTAACAGGGGTTCGGACTATGGCTACACCTTC.

The chain is built from TRBV23-1 and TRBJ2-3; D might be TRBD2 (6 bases). TRBV23-1 is marked as an open reading frame, function uncertain. The CDR3 totals 16 residues. V was trimmed by 4 bases and J by 2 bases, leaving 16 bases between them. The CDR3, as DNA: TGCGCCAGCAGTCCGACGGGGGAGACAACCACAGATACGCAGTATTTT. It encodes CASSPTGETTTDTQYF.

J is TRBJ1-4 and V is TRBV30; 7 bases match TRBD1. V shed 8 bases, J shed 3 bases, and the junction held 6 bases outside the gene matches. CDR3 size: 13 residues. CDR1 and CDR2 (germline): GTSNPN, SVGIG (reference sequence). The CDR3 DNA reads as TGTGCCGGGAAGGGGGCGGCTAATGAAAAACTGTTTTTT. Translating gives CAGKGAANEKLFF.

This clone showed up just a few times. The V call is TRBV6-1, the J call TRBJ1-5; D is possibly TRBD1 (5 bases). Trimming cost V 3 bases and J 0 bases, with 12 bases left between them. The V gene's germline CDR1 is MNHNS and CDR2 SASEGT. This CDR3 has 16 amino acids. The DNA of the CDR3 is TGTGCCAGCAGTGACTTCGGGGGAGATAGCAATCAGCCCCAGCATTTT. This translates into CASSDFGGDSNQPQHF.